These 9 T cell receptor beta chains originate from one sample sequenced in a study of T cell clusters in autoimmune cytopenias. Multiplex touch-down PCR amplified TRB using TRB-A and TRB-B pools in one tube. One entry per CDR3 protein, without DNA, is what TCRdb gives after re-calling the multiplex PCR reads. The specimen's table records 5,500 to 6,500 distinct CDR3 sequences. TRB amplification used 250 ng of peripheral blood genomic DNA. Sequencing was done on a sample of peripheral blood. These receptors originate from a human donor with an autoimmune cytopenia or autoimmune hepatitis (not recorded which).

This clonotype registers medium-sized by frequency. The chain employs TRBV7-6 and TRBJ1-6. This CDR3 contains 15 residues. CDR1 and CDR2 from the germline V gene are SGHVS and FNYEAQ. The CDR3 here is CASSLEREGVSPLHF.

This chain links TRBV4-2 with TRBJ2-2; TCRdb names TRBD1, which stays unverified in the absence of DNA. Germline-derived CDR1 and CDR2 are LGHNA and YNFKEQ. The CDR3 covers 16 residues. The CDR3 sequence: CASSQDLGQGAGELFF.

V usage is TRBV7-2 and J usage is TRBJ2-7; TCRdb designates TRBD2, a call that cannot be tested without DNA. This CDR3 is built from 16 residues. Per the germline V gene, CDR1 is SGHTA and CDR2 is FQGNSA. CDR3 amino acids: CASSLESTSGAYEQYF.

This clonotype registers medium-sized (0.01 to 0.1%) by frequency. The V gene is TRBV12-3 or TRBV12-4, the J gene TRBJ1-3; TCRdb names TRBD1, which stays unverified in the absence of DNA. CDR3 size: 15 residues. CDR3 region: CASSPSGASGNTIYF.

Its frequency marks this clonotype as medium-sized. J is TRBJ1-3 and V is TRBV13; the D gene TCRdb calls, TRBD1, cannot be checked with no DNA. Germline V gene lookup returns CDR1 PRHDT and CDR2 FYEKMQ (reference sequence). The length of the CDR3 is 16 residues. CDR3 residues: CASSLGRWTGGNTIYF.

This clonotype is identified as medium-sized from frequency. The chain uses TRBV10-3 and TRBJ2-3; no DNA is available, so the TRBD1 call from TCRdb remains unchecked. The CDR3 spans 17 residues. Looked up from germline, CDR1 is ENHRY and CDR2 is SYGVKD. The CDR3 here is CAIQSNVGGPYTDTQYF.

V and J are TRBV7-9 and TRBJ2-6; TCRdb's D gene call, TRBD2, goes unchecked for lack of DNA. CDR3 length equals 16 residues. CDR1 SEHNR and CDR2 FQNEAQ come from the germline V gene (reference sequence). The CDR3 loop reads CASSLTGLPGANVLTF.

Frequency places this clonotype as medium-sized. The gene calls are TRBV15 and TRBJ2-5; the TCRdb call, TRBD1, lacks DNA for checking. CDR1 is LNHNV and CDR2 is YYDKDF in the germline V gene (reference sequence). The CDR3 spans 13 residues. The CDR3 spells CATSRGRVETQYF.

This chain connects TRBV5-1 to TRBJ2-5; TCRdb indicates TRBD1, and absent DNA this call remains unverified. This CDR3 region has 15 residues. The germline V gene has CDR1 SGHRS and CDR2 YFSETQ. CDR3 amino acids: CASSPSGGQQETQYF.